The source of this T cell receptor (beta chain) is a study of blood T cell repertoires in COVID-19. Study-level information: Material from acute and convalescent COVID-19 was sourced from the United States, Italy and Spain. PBMCs, B-cell-depleted T cells, or T cells were the source of the cDNA or gDNA that made up the material.

Original methodology: Using reference gene primer amplification, nucleated cell counts were estimated. Profiling relied on immunoSEQ multiplex PCR, and the TCRdb table lists in-frame clones only, not all of them. V, J and clone size are taken as reported in that table, and D and trimming were inferred from the DNA itself. Among 250,000 to 400,000 clones listed, around 88% were seen once. This CDR3 comprises 15 residues. Per germline, CDR1 MNHEY and CDR2 SVGEGT. V lost 0 bases to trimming and J lost 7 bases, with 15 bases between them. The chain recombines TRBV6-2 or TRBV6-3 with TRBJ2-5; perhaps TRBD2 as D (7 bases). The sequencing input was peripheral blood. This receptor was identified in a woman between 25 and 40 years old with COVID-19, enrolled during active disease. This CDR3 is CASSYSAGAQGTQYF. CDR3 DNA sequence: TGTGCCAGCAGTTACTCGGCGGGGGCCCAGGGGACCCAGTACTTC.